One and the same sample provided the 28 T cell receptor beta chains below, sequenced in a study of blood T cell repertoires in COVID-19. Sequencing used immunoSEQ multiplex PCR; TCRdb keeps in-frame clones, though not all of them. The table includes 65,000 to 90,000 clones, approximately 89% detected once. The sequenced sample was peripheral blood. The receptors shown here come from a human donor in a cohort sampled during active COVID-19.

The chain uses TRBV20-1 and TRBJ2-5; possibly TRBD1 for D (5 bases). The germline V gene has CDR1 DFQATT and CDR2 SNEGSKA (reference sequence). Trimming removed 2 bases at V and 7 bases at J, with 8 bases between. The CDR3 consists of 11 residues. The CDR3 DNA reads TGCAGTGCTAGACCTCAGGGGACCCAGTACTTC. This encodes CSARPQGTQYF.

The V and J genes are TRBV14 and TRBJ2-3; D is ambiguous. Germline-derived CDR1 and CDR2 are SGHDN and FVKESK. V was shortened by 2 bases and J by 0 bases, with 3 bases between the two germline ends. The CDR3 runs 13 residues. DNA of the CDR3: TGTGCCAGCAGCCAACTCAGCACAGATACGCAGTATTTT. Amino acid sequence: CASSQLSTDTQYF.

This clone occurred once. The chain links TRBV6-6 to TRBJ2-5; the match to TRBD2 covers 7 bases. CDR1 MNHNY and CDR2 SVGAGI come from the germline V gene (reference sequence). CDR3 length: 14 amino acids. The J segment lost 1 base and the V segment lost 6 bases, leaving 5 bases of the junction unmatched. CDR3 residues: CASSQLASQETQYF. The CDR3 DNA reads TGTGCCAGCAGCCAACTAGCGAGCCAAGAGACCCAGTACTTC.

The DNA for the CDR3 is TGTGCCAGCAGTAACAGCATGAACACTGAAGCTTTCTTT. Its translation is CASSNSMNTEAFF. V and J are TRBV25-1 and TRBJ1-1; D ambiguous. This CDR3 has 13 amino acids. Trimming cost V 5 bases and J 0 bases, with 7 bases left between them. Germline V gene lookup returns CDR1 MGHDK and CDR2 SYGVNS.

This sequence joins TRBV6-2 or TRBV6-3 and TRBJ1-4; 11 bases agree with TRBD1. This CDR3 has 15 residues. The germline CDR1 and CDR2 sequences are MNHEY and SVGEGT. The J segment lost 7 bases and the V segment lost 5 bases, leaving 6 bases of the junction unmatched. This CDR3 is CASSNGGQGGEKLFF. CDR3 sequence (DNA): TGTGCCAGCAGTAACGGGGGACAGGGGGGTGAAAAACTGTTTTTT.

The genes are TRBV9 and TRBJ1-1, with D perhaps matching TRBD1 (5 bases). The germline gives CDR1 SGDLS, CDR2 YYNGEE. The CDR3 runs to 17 residues. V was clipped by 4 bases and J by 5 bases, with 24 bases between them. The CDR3 DNA sequence: TGTGCCAGCAGCCCCCCCGCCGCGGGGGAGAGAGAAACTGAAGCTTTCTTT. Protein product: CASSPPAAGERETEAFF.

CDR3 protein: CASSQGLSGTGSRKLFF. The CDR3, as DNA: TGTGCCAGCAGCCAAGGATTATCAGGGACAGGGAGCCGAAAACTGTTTTTT. The chain recombines TRBV3-1 (or the pseudogene TRBV3-2) with TRBJ1-4; 9 nucleotides align to TRBD1. The CDR3 is 17 amino acids. Germline loops: CDR1 LGHDT, CDR2 YNNKEL (reference sequence). The V segment lost 1 base and the J segment 10 bases; nucleotides outside the gene matches: 13.

The chain joins TRBV6-5 to TRBJ2-5, with 9 bases that match TRBD1. The CDR3 runs 13 residues. V trimming: 6 bases; J trimming: 5 bases; junction bases outside the gene matches: 4. Germline values: CDR1 MNHEY, CDR2 SVGAGI. The CDR3 nucleotides read TGTGCCAGCAGGCGGACAGGGGTGGAGACCCAGTACTTC. Translated, it gives CASRRTGVETQYF.

The chain employs TRBV11-2 and TRBJ1-6; TRBD1 is a possible D gene (5 bases). V dropped 5 bases and J dropped 1 base, with 12 bases sitting between them. The CDR3 is 16 residues long. Germline V gene data show CDR1 as SGHAT and CDR2 as FQNNGV. The CDR3 nucleotides are TGTGCCAGCAGCCTCCTACAGGAGTCCTATAATTCACCCCTCCACTTT. Encoded protein: CASSLLQESYNSPLHF.

CDR3 protein: CASSENRDGSEKLFF. CDR3 sequence (DNA): TGTGCCAGCAGCGAAAACAGGGATGGTAGTGAAAAACTGTTTTTT. This chain connects TRBV7-9 to TRBJ1-4; perhaps TRBD1 as D (6 bases). This CDR3 is built from 15 residues. Germline CDR1 and CDR2: SEHNR and FQNEAQ (reference sequence). V gave up 5 bases and J gave up 7 bases, with 17 bases separating them.

This sequence joins TRBV19 and TRBJ1-1; 7 bases agree with TRBD1. Germline V CDR1 and CDR2: LNHDA, SQIVND (reference sequence). The CDR3 has 13 residues. Trimming cost V 3 bases and J 7 bases; bases outside gene matches: 5. The chain's CDR3 is CASSILAGGEAFF. In DNA, the CDR3 is TGTGCCAGTAGTATTTTGGCAGGGGGTGAAGCTTTCTTT.

V gene TRBV6-2 or TRBV6-3 combines with J gene TRBJ1-5; 7 nucleotides agree with TRBD1. The CDR3 is 20 amino acids. V gave up 1 base and J gave up 4 bases; unmatched junction bases: 19. The germline gives CDR1 MNHEY, CDR2 SVGEGT. The CDR3 DNA is TGTGCCAGCAGTTACTGGAAAAGGACAGGATCCTTTTTAGGAAATCAGCCCCAGCATTTT. Its translation is CASSYWKRTGSFLGNQPQHF.

The CDR3 DNA reads as TGTGCCAGCAGTCCACTAGCGGAATCCACAGATACGCAGTATTTT. Its protein product is CASSPLAESTDTQYF. This chain uses TRBV27 with TRBJ2-3; 8 nucleotides agree with TRBD2. Trimming at V came to 5 bases and at J to 2 bases, leaving 6 bases not matched to a gene. Germline lookup yields CDR1 MNHEY and CDR2 SMNVEV (reference sequence). The CDR3 runs 15 residues.

The rearrangement uses TRBV12-3 or TRBV12-4 and TRBJ1-4; no definite D call. The V and J ends lost 6 bases and 7 bases respectively, with 9 bases between them. This CDR3 comprises 12 residues. CDR3 coding DNA: TGTGCCAGCAGCTCCAGGTCTGAAAAACTGTTTTTT. Protein sequence: CASSSRSEKLFF.

This chain links TRBV9 with TRBJ2-7, with TRBD1 as a possible D gene (5 bases). Germline values: CDR1 SGDLS, CDR2 YYNGEE. This CDR3 region has 14 residues. The ends were cut back, 0 bases at V and 6 bases at J, with 13 bases in the middle. CDR3 amino acids: CASSVGSGFREQYF. CDR3 DNA: TGTGCCAGCAGCGTAGGGTCAGGGTTCCGCGAGCAGTACTTC.

The genes are TRBV5-1 and TRBJ2-7, with D possibly matching TRBD2 (6 bases). The germline V and J ends were trimmed by 0 bases and 5 bases, with 18 bases remaining between them. Germline-derived CDR1 and CDR2 are SGHRS and YFSETQ. This CDR3 has 16 residues. The CDR3 loop reads CASSLEGAGYGDEQYF. CDR3 coding DNA: TGCGCCAGCAGCTTGGAGGGCGCGGGGTATGGAGACGAGCAGTACTTC.

The chain employs TRBV3-1 (or the pseudogene TRBV3-2) and TRBJ1-3; no clear D gene. The ends were cut back, 1 base at V and 1 base at J, with 8 bases in the middle. The CDR3 loop spans 15 amino acids. In germline, CDR1 is LGHDT, CDR2 YNNKEL (reference sequence). Here the CDR3 reads CASSQVYGSGNTIYF. CDR3 in DNA: TGTGCCAGCAGCCAAGTTTACGGGTCTGGAAACACCATATATTTT.

This sequence joins TRBV6-5 and TRBJ1-6, with 8 bases lining up with TRBD1. CDR3 length: 14 residues. Germline loops: CDR1 MNHEY, CDR2 SVGAGI. V shed 6 bases and J 7 bases; nucleotides not matched to a gene: 5. The CDR3 spells CASRMGQENSPLHF. In DNA, the CDR3 is TGTGCCAGCAGAATGGGACAGGAGAATTCACCCCTCCACTTT.

The chain combines TRBV5-1 with TRBJ2-1, with TRBD2 matching 13 bases. Germline values: CDR1 SGHRS, CDR2 YFSETQ. This CDR3 contains 18 residues. J lost 2 bases, V lost 4 bases, and 9 bases had no gene match. CDR3 sequence reads: CASSRGLAGESPYNEQFF. The CDR3, as DNA: TGCGCCAGCAGCAGAGGACTAGCGGGGGAGAGCCCCTACAATGAGCAGTTCTTC.

The chain joins TRBV15 to TRBJ2-3, with a possible D match to TRBD2 (6 bases). V was trimmed by 3 bases and J by 3 bases, leaving 13 bases between them. CDR1 is LNHNV and CDR2 is YYDKDF in the germline V gene (reference sequence). The CDR3 contains 15 residues. The CDR3 spells CATSRTGTPTDTQYF. For the CDR3, the DNA is TGTGCCACCAGCAGGACCGGGACTCCAACAGATACGCAGTATTTT.

This chain joins TRBV9 and TRBJ2-5, with 12 bases that match TRBD1. V was pared by 0 bases and J by 5 bases, with 5 bases of the junction left unmatched. CDR3 size: 16 residues. The germline V gene encodes CDR1 SGDLS and CDR2 YYNGEE. CDR3 sequence: CASSVGGTGGGETQYF. CDR3 in DNA: TGTGCCAGCAGCGTAGGGGGGACAGGGGGCGGGGAGACCCAGTACTTC.

V and J are TRBV19 and TRBJ2-7, with D maybe TRBD1 (6 bases). The CDR3 loop spans 13 amino acids. The germline V and J ends were trimmed by 2 bases and 1 base, with 6 bases remaining between them. The germline gives CDR1 LNHDA, CDR2 SQIVND (reference sequence). The CDR3 loop reads CASSIQGSYEQYF. As DNA, the CDR3 is TGTGCCAGTAGTATACAGGGGTCCTACGAGCAGTACTTC. The variable domain in full, completed from reference TRBV19 and TRBJ2-7, reads DGGITQSPKYLFRKEGQNVTLSCEQNLNHDAMYWYRQDPGQGLRLIYYSQIVNDFQKGDIAEGYSVSREKKESFPLTVTSAQKNPTAFYLCASSIQGSYEQYFGPGTRLTVT.

This clone was observed a single time. The chain is built from TRBV27 and TRBJ1-1; D remains ambiguous. The germline V gene encodes CDR1 MNHEY and CDR2 SMNVEV (reference sequence). This CDR3 is 13 amino acids long. V was cut by 5 bases and J by 1 base, with 8 bases left in between. The CDR3 loop reads CASSQSGNTEAFF. CDR3 nucleotide sequence: TGTGCCAGCAGTCAATCGGGGAACACTGAAGCTTTCTTT.

The V call is TRBV7-6, the J call TRBJ1-4, with a tentative D call TRBD1 (6 bases). CDR1 and CDR2 (germline): SGHVS, FNYEAQ. V was shortened by 0 bases and J by 5 bases, with 13 bases between the two germline ends. This CDR3 has 16 amino acids. The CDR3 coding sequence is TGTGCCAGCAGCTTAGCATCAGGGACAATAAATGAAAAACTGTTTTTT. Translation gives CASSLASGTINEKLFF.

V and J are TRBV27 and TRBJ2-3; 7 nucleotides line up with TRBD1. Germline lookup yields CDR1 MNHEY and CDR2 SMNVEV (reference sequence). Trimming cost V 3 bases and J 1 base; bases outside gene matches: 4. CDR3 length: 15 amino acids. The CDR3 DNA reads TGTGCCAGCAGTTTTTGGGACAGAGGCACAGATACGCAGTATTTT. Translation gives CASSFWDRGTDTQYF.

This clone has a handful of counts. The chain employs TRBV7-9 and TRBJ1-2; a possible D gene is TRBD1 (5 bases). The CDR3 is 14 residues long. V lost 5 bases, J lost 4 bases, and 14 bases lay in between. CDR1 and CDR2 (germline): SEHNR, FQNEAQ (reference sequence). The CDR3 DNA follows: TGTGCCAGCAGCCCCATCGGAGGGGTCTATGGCTACACCTTC. As protein: CASSPIGGVYGYTF.

The chain links TRBV11-3 to TRBJ2-7; D might be TRBD1 (8 bases). Deletions cut 5 bases from V and 0 bases from J, with 23 bases between. The CDR3 contains 18 residues. The germline V gene encodes CDR1 SGHNT and CDR2 YENEEA. The CDR3 region has the DNA TGTGCCAGCAGCGCCGGAGCGGGGACAGGAGACTCCTCCTACGAGCAGTACTTC. It yields the protein CASSAGAGTGDSSYEQYF.

This chain joins TRBV6-6 and TRBJ2-7; D gene unclear. V was trimmed by 6 bases and J by 5 bases, leaving 14 bases between them. CDR1 is MNHNY, CDR2 SVGAGI, per germline (reference sequence). The CDR3 totals 13 residues. The CDR3 DNA sequence: TGTGCCAGCAGCGTTAGCCGGATTAACGAGCAGTACTTC. Encoded protein: CASSVSRINEQYF.